Described below is a single T cell receptor (beta chain) sequence and its context. This receptor's antigen is unknown. One base away there is no much larger clone; base qualities are not given. A distance of 13 bases separates the germline ends of V and J, which lose 6 bases and 13 bases respectively. Taken from cysteine to phenylalanine, the CDR3 has 12 residues. The only DNA kept is the CDR3, 36 bases in frame from the first base. These data belong to a study of blood T cell repertoires in COVID-19 (dated by TCRdb to the early 2020s). Background on the whole study: Samples from collaborators originated in the United States, Italy and Spain and spanned both the acute and convalescent phases of COVID-19. The prospective study material was composed of cDNA or gDNA derived from T cells, B-cell-depleted T cells, or PBMCs. Subjects who had been exposed to COVID-19, were actively infected with it, or had recovered from it provided the deeply sampled blood TCRbeta repertoires that made up the dataset. The repertoires were released in a freely available public database intended as a resource for research on the immune response to SARS-CoV-2. Samples came from the ongoing ImmuneRACE study (first 160 participants) plus 1,254 subjects from 6 global collaborators. The sample metadata nearly always contained a de-identified subject ID, COVID-19 status, age in years and sex. HLA class I and class II types, where available, came from metadata supplied by the sample provider rather than from assay-based typing. What the research found in general, with its limitations: How much clinical and demographic metadata was included differed by source and by participant, and the metadata was provided uncurated.

The collaborating institutions used their own protocols to collect whole blood in K2EDTA tubes. For TCRbeta analysis, collaborator samples were shipped as frozen whole blood, as isolated PBMCs, or as DNA extracted from either sample type. The immunoSEQ Assay, a bias-controlled multiplex PCR, was used to amplify TCRbeta CDR3 regions from genomic DNA. The original pipeline was this. The number of nucleated cells in each sample was estimated by amplification of reference gene primers within the assay. To quantify the absolute abundance of each unique TCRbeta CDR3 rearrangement, sequence reads were collapsed and filtered. Productive Simpson clonality was computed per sample as the square root of Simpson's diversity index over productive rearrangements. TCRdb's version of the immuneACCESS table is confined to in-frame rearrangements and falls short of the full clone set. An unresolved V gene accounts for under half of the shortfall where checked; the remainder is of unknown origin. The V and J calls and clone size come from that table; D and trimming were worked out from the DNA. Across this sample there are approximately 60,000 clones, with approximately 84% seen only once. Jointly, the top ten make up approximately 15% of the sample.

Specimen: peripheral blood. The TCR was taken from a man between 65 and 80 years old with active COVID-19. The chain is assembled from TRBV12-3 or TRBV12-4 and TRBJ1-6; the D gene is not confidently resolved. The DNA sequence is as follows: TGTGCCAGCAGACTAAAAGTTTCGCCCCTCCACTTT. Its coded protein is CASRLKVSPLHF.